The clone carrying this TCR beta chain was counted once. The sample is drawn from a study of OX40 agonist ivuxolimab in advanced cancers. Study information: Ivuxolimab was delivered to patients intravenously every 2 weeks at doses spanning 0.01 to 10 mg/kg. Averaging about 60 years in age, with a range of roughly 20 to 90, the cohort was about 83% male.

The repertoire was sequenced with immunoSEQ multiplex PCR; TCRdb's copy has only in-frame clones and lacks some. This sample has fewer than 85,000 clones, with 75% to 90% found just once. The CDR3 length is 15 residues. The junction had 8 bases not matched to a gene; V was cut back by 5 bases and J by 6 bases. Germline CDR1 and CDR2: LNHDA and SQIVND (reference sequence). This TCR derives from an adult with an advanced solid tumor such as melanoma, head and neck, liver or kidney cancer. Sequenced material: CD4+ or CD8+ T cells sorted from blood, taken in a trial of the OX40 agonist ivuxolimab. V gene TRBV19 combines with J gene TRBJ2-1; 9 nucleotides match TRBD2. This chain's CDR3 is CASSPLSGGRNEQFF. The CDR3 DNA reads as TGTGCCAGTAGTCCCTTAAGCGGGGGGCGCAATGAGCAGTTCTTC.